This entry lists 23 T cell receptor beta chains sequenced from one sample in a study of T cells in narcolepsy. Method: immunoSEQ multiplex PCR; TCRdb's copy keeps in-frame clones and lacks some. The sample holds 20,000 to 25,000 clones, 92% seen once. The specimen sequenced was CD45RA- memory CD4+ T cells from PBMCs. The origin of the receptors is a human donor with narcolepsy.

This chain joins TRBV14 and TRBJ1-2; tentative D call: TRBD1 (6 bases). Germline V CDR1 and CDR2: SGHDN, FVKESK. V lost 2 bases and J 4 bases, leaving 14 bases between the germline ends. This CDR3 is 15 amino acids long. The CDR3 nucleotides are TGTGCCAGCAGCCAAACTCGGGGGCTGGGCTATGGCTACACCTTC. Translated, it gives CASSQTRGLGYGYTF.

The rearrangement uses TRBV19 and TRBJ1-1; D is uncertain. The CDR3 is made up of 16 amino acids. Germline V gene sequence: CDR1 LNHDA, CDR2 SQIVND (reference sequence). V was cut by 6 bases and J by 5 bases, with 22 bases left in between. CDR3 in DNA: TGTGCCAGTAGGACCCGGGGATCGACGGCTGGTACTGAAGCTTTCTTT. Encoded protein: CASRTRGSTAGTEAFF.

The chain couples TRBV23-1 to TRBJ2-5; D is possibly TRBD1 (5 bases). TRBV23-1 is treated as an ORF (open reading frame) with a function not yet certain. This CDR3 comprises 16 residues. Trimming stripped 5 bases from V and 1 base from J, with 17 bases between. The CDR3 spells CASSFRAPLGQETQYF. The CDR3, as DNA: TGCGCCAGCAGTTTCAGGGCGCCCCTAGGCCAAGAGACCCAGTACTTC.

V usage is TRBV11-3 and J usage is TRBJ2-1, with TRBD2 identical over 9 bases. Germline values: CDR1 SGHNT, CDR2 YENEEA. The J segment lost 8 bases and the V segment lost 1 base, leaving 3 bases of the junction unmatched. The CDR3 consists of 14 residues. The DNA for the CDR3 is TGTGCCAGCAGCTTAGGAGGCGGGAGGGATGAGCAGTTCTTC. It translates to CASSLGGGRDEQFF.

The chain is built from TRBV2 and TRBJ1-2; D possibly corresponds to TRBD1 (6 bases). Deletions cut 6 bases from V and 8 bases from J, with 19 bases between. Per the germline V gene, CDR1 is SNHLY and CDR2 is FYNNEI. The CDR3 runs 14 residues. The CDR3 sequence is CASRADRYGHGYTF. CDR3 coding DNA: TGTGCCAGCAGAGCCGACAGGTACGGGCACGGCTACACCTTC. Complete variable domain (other parts from reference TRBV2 and TRBJ1-2): EPEVTQTPSHQVTQMGQEVILRCVPISNHLYFYWYRQILGQKVEFLVSFYNNEISEKSEIFDDQFSVERPDGSNFTLKIRSTKLEDSAMYFCASRADRYGHGYTFGSGTRLTVV.

The genes are TRBV11-3 and TRBJ2-5, with a possible D match to TRBD1 (5 bases). V gave up 6 bases and J gave up 0 bases, with 14 bases separating them. From germline, CDR1 is SGHNT and CDR2 YENEEA. The CDR3 is 15 amino acids. DNA for the CDR3: TGTGCCAGCAGTTCCAGGGTAACCAACCAAGAGACCCAGTACTTC. Its translation: CASSSRVTNQETQYF.

The chain carries TRBV19 and TRBJ2-5; TRBD1 aligns across 7 bases. The germline V gene encodes CDR1 LNHDA and CDR2 SQIVND (reference sequence). The CDR3 loop spans 14 amino acids. The junction had 11 bases not matched to a gene; V was cut back by 6 bases and J by 7 bases. Written as DNA, the CDR3 is TGTGCCAGTAGCGCGACAGGGCGAACACGGACCCAGTACTTC. Protein: CASSATGRTRTQYF.

This rearrangement joins TRBV19 to TRBJ2-3; TRBD2 aligns across 7 bases. This CDR3 spans 20 amino acids. The V gene's germline CDR1 is LNHDA and CDR2 SQIVND (reference sequence). V shed 2 bases and J 0 bases; nucleotides not matched to a gene: 17. The CDR3 here is CASSIFPLAANPRSTDTQYF. CDR3 nucleotides: TGTGCCAGTAGTATATTCCCCCTAGCGGCCAATCCCCGAAGCACAGATACGCAGTATTTT.

This clone was picked up one time. The chain employs TRBV6-5 and TRBJ1-1; tentatively, D is TRBD1 (5 bases). The CDR3 runs to 12 residues. Germline-derived CDR1 and CDR2 are MNHEY and SVGAGI. Between the trimmed V and J ends, which lost 9 bases and 2 bases, there was a span of 10 bases. The CDR3 loop reads CASWGVNTEAFF. The CDR3 region has the DNA TGTGCCAGTTGGGGGGTTAACACTGAAGCTTTCTTT.

The chain joins TRBV6-6 to TRBJ1-6; a possible D gene is TRBD1 (6 bases). Germline loops: CDR1 MNHNY, CDR2 SVGAGI (reference sequence). V dropped 7 bases and J dropped 6 bases, with 16 bases sitting between them. This CDR3 is 15 amino acids long. The CDR3 region has the DNA TGTGCCAGCACCTTAGGGGGTCTCGGTAATTCACCCCTCCACTTT. Protein: CASTLGGLGNSPLHF.

The chain has TRBV29-1 and TRBJ2-1; D is possibly TRBD2 (5 bases). V lost 3 bases to trimming and J lost 9 bases, with 18 bases between them. This CDR3 region has 14 residues. In germline, CDR1 is SQVTM, CDR2 ANQGSEA. DNA of the CDR3: TGCAGCGTTGATCCCTCACTAGGGTCGGGTGAGCAGTTCTTC. Its protein is CSVDPSLGSGEQFF.

This sequence joins TRBV7-2 and TRBJ2-5, with 7 bases identical to TRBD1. CDR1 SGHTA and CDR2 FQGNSA come from the germline V gene. The V segment lost 5 bases and the J segment 2 bases; nucleotides outside the gene matches: 2. The CDR3 is made up of 13 amino acids. The CDR3, as DNA: TGTGCCAGCAGCCGGGACAGACAAGAGACCCAGTACTTC. Protein product: CASSRDRQETQYF.

This chain uses TRBV4-3 with TRBJ1-2; 7 bases align to TRBD1. Trimming removed 1 base from V and 4 bases from J; junction bases left unmatched: 9. The CDR3 has 16 amino acids. In germline, CDR1 is LGHNA, CDR2 YSLEER. The CDR3, as DNA: TGCGCCAGCAGCCAAGTGACAGGGATCTTCAGCTATGGCTACACCTTC. This gives the protein CASSQVTGIFSYGYTF.

The gene calls are TRBV4-1 and TRBJ1-1; D call uncertain. V was pared by 2 bases and J by 0 bases, with 7 bases between. Germline CDR1 is MGHRA and CDR2 is YSYEKL. The CDR3 loop spans 14 amino acids. The CDR3 coding sequence is TGCGCCAGCAGCCAATATGCCGTGAACACTGAAGCTTTCTTT. Encoded protein: CASSQYAVNTEAFF.

V gene TRBV28 combines with J gene TRBJ2-6; D remains ambiguous. V was cut by 6 bases and J by 1 base, with 13 bases left in between. The germline CDR1 and CDR2 sequences are MDHEN and SYDVKM. This CDR3 has 16 residues. The CDR3 region is CASSPPPRSGANVLTF. DNA for the CDR3: TGTGCCAGCAGCCCCCCCCCGAGGTCTGGGGCCAACGTCCTGACTTTC. The full variable domain, with the rest looked up from reference TRBV28 and TRBJ2-6, is DVKVTQSSRYLVKRTGEKVFLECVQDMDHENMFWYRQDPGLGLRLIYFSYDVKMKEKGDIPEGYSVSREKKERFSLILESASTNQTSMYLCASSPPPRSGANVLTFGAGSRLTVL.

This rearrangement joins TRBV11-1 to TRBJ2-1; 10 positions match TRBD1. The length of the CDR3 is 16 residues. Trimming removed 5 bases from V and 8 bases from J; junction bases left unmatched: 12. In germline, CDR1 is SGHAT, CDR2 FQDESV (reference sequence). CDR3 nucleotide sequence: TGTGCCAGCAGCCCCCGACAGGGGGCAATTTGGGATGAGCAGTTCTTC. This codes for CASSPRQGAIWDEQFF.

V usage is TRBV5-1 and J usage is TRBJ2-1, with D maybe TRBD2 (6 bases). The CDR3 totals 13 residues. Germline CDR1 is SGHRS and CDR2 is YFSETQ. V shed 0 bases and J shed 8 bases, with 9 bases lying between them. The CDR3 region is CASSLVQRDEQFF. In DNA form, the CDR3 reads TGCGCCAGCAGCTTGGTTCAGCGGGATGAGCAGTTCTTC.

This sequence joins TRBV7-6 and TRBJ2-3; D gene unclear. The CDR3 spans 12 residues. From germline, CDR1 is SGHVS and CDR2 FNYEAQ. V was clipped by 4 bases and J by 3 bases, with 5 bases between them. Here the CDR3 DNA reads TGTGCCAGCAGCTCAATGACAGATACGCAGTATTTT. Protein sequence: CASSSMTDTQYF.

This chain connects TRBV6-4 to TRBJ1-1; the match to TRBD1 covers 8 bases. Per germline, CDR1 MRHNA and CDR2 SNTAGT. V lost 7 bases, J lost 2 bases, and 6 bases stayed unmatched. This CDR3 is 14 amino acids long. The CDR3 DNA follows: TGTGCCAGCAAACCGGACAGGGACAACACTGAAGCTTTCTTT. Translation gives CASKPDRDNTEAFF.

This CDR3 reads CASSFLLAGEQGNEQFF. The CDR3 DNA reads as TGTGCCAGCAGTTTCCTACTAGCGGGAGAACAGGGCAATGAGCAGTTCTTC. The chain recombines TRBV28 with TRBJ2-1, with 11 bases that match TRBD2. Trimming removed 3 bases from V and 6 bases from J; junction bases left unmatched: 10. Germline-derived CDR1 and CDR2 are MDHEN and SYDVKM. The CDR3 has 17 residues.

The V gene is TRBV29-1, the J gene TRBJ2-7; TRBD2 matches at 8 bases. The ends lost 7 bases at V and 7 bases at J; junction bases unmatched: 18. Germline CDR1 and CDR2: SQVTM and ANQGSEA. The CDR3 has 15 residues. CDR3 region: CSAATPGARGGEQYF. The CDR3 DNA is TGCAGCGCCGCCACCCCGGGGGCCCGGGGGGGGGAGCAGTACTTC.

This clone appeared once. The chain links TRBV2 to TRBJ2-5; D unclear. Near its end, the DNA agrees better with TRBJ2-7, so the J call may be wrong. This CDR3 contains 13 residues. Per the germline V gene, CDR1 is SNHLY and CDR2 is FYNNEI. CDR3 residues: CASFRETSYEQYF. CDR3 nucleotide sequence: TGTGCCAGCTTTAGGGAAACCTCCTACGAGCAGTACTTC.

The sample holds one count of this clone. The rearrangement uses TRBV18 and TRBJ2-2; D is undetermined. V shed 2 bases and J shed 6 bases, with 7 bases lying between them. Germline CDR1 KGHSH, CDR2 LQKENI. CDR3 length: 13 amino acids. The CDR3 reads CASSPAAAGELFF. DNA for the CDR3: TGTGCCAGCTCACCAGCTGCCGCCGGGGAGCTGTTTTTT. The full variable domain, its missing parts supplied by reference TRBV18 and TRBJ2-2, is NAGVMQNPRHLVRRRGQEARLRCSPMKGHSHVYWYRQLPEEGLKFMVYLQKENIIDESGMPKERFSAEFPKEGPSILRIQQVVRGDSAAYFCASSPAAAGELFFGEGSRLTVL.